The entry below gives a single TCR beta chain sequence along with its context. Sequencing was performed with immunoSEQ multiplex PCR; in TCRdb, only in-frame clones are kept and a portion is missing. The data show around 74,000 clones, nearly 90% seen once. CDR3 length: 14 residues. The V gene's germline CDR1 is KGHSH and CDR2 LQKENI. Trimming pared 4 bases from V and 5 bases from J, leaving 12 bases between. These data originate in a study of OX40 agonist ivuxolimab in advanced cancers. This TCR was recovered from an adult with an advanced solid tumor such as melanoma, head and neck, liver or kidney cancer. The rearrangement uses TRBV18 and TRBJ1-5; no reliable D call. The sequencing here drew on CD4+ or CD8+ T cells sorted from blood, taken in a trial of the OX40 agonist ivuxolimab. As DNA, the CDR3 is TGTGCCAGCTCACTCTCGAGTGGGGATCAGCCCCAGCATTTT. As protein: CASSLSSGDQPQHF.